This T cell receptor beta chain was identified in a study of shared clonotypes between healthy human individuals. CDR1 is LNHDA and CDR2 is SQIVND in the germline V gene (reference sequence). The CDR3 is made up of 16 amino acids. Losses at the gene ends were 4 bases for V and 0 bases for J; bases not matched to a gene: 8. General study findings and limits: As a rule, naive subsets had a larger estimated richness than memory subsets.

The data were produced by immunoSEQ multiplex PCR, yet TCRdb's version contains in-frame clones alone and is incomplete. The data show around 2.5 million clones, approximately 93% seen once. For this clone: Its antigen remains unknown.

Adult donors, all healthy and HIV-negative, had no recent acute infections or vaccinations. The sequencing sample was made of naive CD4+ T cells from PBMCs. Subset: CD45RA+ positively selected. The chain employs TRBV19 and TRBJ2-7; 8 bases are a match to TRBD2. This TCR derives from a young man in good health. Some clones in this sample may be carry-over from other donors' samples. CDR3 protein: CASSTNPGLVSYEQYF. In DNA, the CDR3 is TGTGCCAGTAGTACAAATCCGGGACTAGTCTCCTACGAGCAGTACTTC.